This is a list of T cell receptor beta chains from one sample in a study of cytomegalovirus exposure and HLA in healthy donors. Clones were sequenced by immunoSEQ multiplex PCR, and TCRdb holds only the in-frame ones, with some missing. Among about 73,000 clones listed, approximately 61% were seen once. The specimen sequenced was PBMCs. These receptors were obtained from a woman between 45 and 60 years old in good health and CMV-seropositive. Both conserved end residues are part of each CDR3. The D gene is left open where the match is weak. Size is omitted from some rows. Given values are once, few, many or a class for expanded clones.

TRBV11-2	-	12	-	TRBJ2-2	TGTGCCAGCAGATCTACGACCGGGGAGCTGTTTTTT	CASRSTTGELFF
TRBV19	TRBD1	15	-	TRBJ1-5	TGTGCCAGTAGTTACCGGGGACAGGGAGGACAGCCCCAGCATTTT	CASSYRGQGGQPQHF
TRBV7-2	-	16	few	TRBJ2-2	TGTGCCAGCAGCTTATCCCCAGCAGGGAACACCGGGGAGCTGTTTTTT	CASSLSPAGNTGELFF
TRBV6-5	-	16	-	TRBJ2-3	TGTGCCAGCAGTTTTCCTCACCGCGGCGACACAGATACGCAGTATTTT	CASSFPHRGDTDTQYF
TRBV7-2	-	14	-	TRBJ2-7	TGTGCCAGCAGTCGGAGACTACCCTCCTACGAGCAGTACTTC	CASSRRLPSYEQYF
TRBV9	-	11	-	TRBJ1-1	TGTGCCAGCAGCAGCACAGGGGAAGCTTTCTTT	CASSSTGEAFF
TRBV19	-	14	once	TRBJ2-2	TGTGCCAGTGGAGACTCCGCCGGCCCCGGGGAGCTGTTTTTT	CASGDSAGPGELFF
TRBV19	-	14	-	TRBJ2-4	TGTGCCAGTAGTATGGCGGCGGCCAAAAACATTCAGTACTTC	CASSMAAAKNIQYF
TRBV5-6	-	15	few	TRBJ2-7	TGTGCCAGCAGCCCTCCTGGGGGACAATCCTACGAGCAGTACTTC	CASSPPGGQSYEQYF
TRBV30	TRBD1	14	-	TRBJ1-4	TGTGCCTGGAGCGGGGACAGCCTGGAGGAAAAACTGTTTTTT	CAWSGDSLEEKLFF
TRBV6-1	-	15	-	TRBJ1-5	TGTGCCAGCAGTGACAACCAGGGAAGCAATCAGCCCCAGCATTTT	CASSDNQGSNQPQHF
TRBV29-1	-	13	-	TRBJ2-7	TGCAGCGTTGAACAGACCGCGGGCTACGAGCAGTACTTC	CSVEQTAGYEQYF
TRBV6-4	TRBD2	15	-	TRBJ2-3	TGTGCCAGCAGTCGGGCAGCGGGGAGCACAGATACGCAGTATTTT	CASSRAAGSTDTQYF